These 21 T cell receptor beta chains originate from one sample sequenced in a study of blood T cell repertoires in COVID-19. Sequencing was performed with immunoSEQ multiplex PCR; in TCRdb, only in-frame clones are kept and a portion is missing. The data hold 120,000 or so clones, with 65% to 80% observed a single time. The material sequenced was peripheral blood. All receptors come from a human donor with acute or convalescent COVID-19. The donor label of this sample is uncertain.

The J gene is TRBJ2-5, the V gene TRBV5-4; 10 nucleotides match TRBD2. Germline lookup yields CDR1 SGHNT and CDR2 YYREEE (reference sequence). The V and J ends lost 2 bases and 0 bases, in that order; junction bases with no gene match: 7. This CDR3 is 17 amino acids long. The CDR3 sequence: CASSLGSSGGHQETQYF. The CDR3 DNA reads TGTGCCAGCAGCTTAGGGTCTAGCGGGGGACACCAAGAGACCCAGTACTTC.

V gene TRBV4-2 combines with J gene TRBJ1-3, with D perhaps matching TRBD1 (6 bases). The germline V and J ends were trimmed by 4 bases and 0 bases, with 13 bases remaining between them. Germline CDR1 reads LGHNA; CDR2 reads YNFKEQ. CDR3 length: 16 amino acids. The CDR3 DNA is TGTGCCAGCAGCCGCCAAGGGGGGGGCTCTGGAAACACCATATATTTT. Translated: CASSRQGGGSGNTIYF.

The chain has TRBV9 and TRBJ2-3; 7 positions agree with TRBD2. Germline CDR1 and CDR2: SGDLS and YYNGEE. V lost 4 bases, J lost 0 bases, and 5 bases stayed unmatched. The CDR3 sequence is 15 residues long. The CDR3 sequence: CASSTSGGSTDTQYF. DNA of the CDR3: TGTGCCAGCAGCACATCGGGGGGTAGCACAGATACGCAGTATTTT.

The chain has TRBV6-5 and TRBJ1-5, with 8 bases matching TRBD1. CDR1 and CDR2 from the germline V gene are MNHEY and SVGAGI. This CDR3 has 15 amino acids. V dropped 2 bases and J dropped 5; count of bases not matched to a gene: 5. The CDR3 spells CASSYDRGSDQPQHF. The CDR3 DNA sequence: TGTGCCAGCAGTTACGACAGGGGTTCGGATCAGCCCCAGCATTTT.

The chain employs TRBV18 and TRBJ1-1; TRBD1 matches 8 bases. The CDR3 loop spans 14 amino acids. With V trimmed by 6 bases and J by 1 base, 4 bases remained unmatched. Germline CDR1 KGHSH, CDR2 LQKENI. Here the CDR3 reads CASSRDRQNTEAFF. CDR3 coding DNA: TGTGCCAGCTCCCGGGACAGGCAGAACACTGAAGCTTTCTTT.

The CDR3, as DNA: TGTGCCATCAGTGAAGGCCAGGGGGCGAATTCACCCCTCCACTTT. This encodes CAISEGQGANSPLHF. J is TRBJ1-6 and V is TRBV10-3, with TRBD1 matching over 8 bases. The germline gives CDR1 ENHRY, CDR2 SYGVKD. The CDR3 length is 15 residues. V gave up 3 bases and J gave up 7 bases; unmatched junction bases: 5.

This clone was seen repeatedly, ten times or more. The rearrangement links TRBV19 to TRBJ1-1; 10 bases map to TRBD1. This CDR3 comprises 15 residues. Germline V gene data show CDR1 as LNHDA and CDR2 as SQIVND (reference sequence). J gave up 5 bases and V 5 bases, and 8 bases lay outside the gene matches. The CDR3 region has the DNA TGTGCCAGTAGTCCCTGGACAGGGGGAAGAACTGAAGCTTTCTTT. Translation: CASSPWTGGRTEAFF.

This clone was found once. The gene calls are TRBV30 and TRBJ1-1; 9 positions agree with TRBD1. The CDR3 sequence is 15 residues long. With 1 base clipped from V and 2 bases from J, the junction kept 5 bases outside the gene matches. The V gene's germline CDR1 is GTSNPN and CDR2 SVGIG (reference sequence). DNA for the CDR3: TGTGCCTGGAGTGCGGACAGGGGAGATAACACTGAAGCTTTCTTT. This gives the protein CAWSADRGDNTEAFF.

V gene TRBV2 combines with J gene TRBJ2-7, with a possible D match to TRBD1 (6 bases). Trimming left V 4 bases short and J 3 bases short, with 10 bases between. Germline CDR1 SNHLY, CDR2 FYNNEI. The CDR3 consists of 13 residues. The CDR3 here is CASSGQGLYEQYF. The CDR3 DNA reads TGTGCCAGCAGTGGTCAGGGGCTCTACGAGCAGTACTTC.

This clone is medium-sized in the sample. This rearrangement joins TRBV11-3 to TRBJ2-2, with a weak D call TRBD1 (6 bases). Trimming cost V 5 bases and J 1 base, with 14 bases left between them. This CDR3 comprises 16 residues. The germline V gene encodes CDR1 SGHNT and CDR2 YENEEA. The CDR3 loop is CASSPLIGGNTGELFF. The CDR3 region has the DNA TGTGCCAGCAGCCCCCTGATAGGGGGGAACACCGGGGAGCTGTTTTTT.

This sequence joins TRBV9 and TRBJ2-1, with 8 nucleotides matching TRBD2. Trimming took 4 bases from V and 5 from J; bases not matched to a gene: 14. The germline V gene encodes CDR1 SGDLS and CDR2 YYNGEE. This CDR3 contains 17 residues. CDR3 nucleotides: TGTGCCAGCAGCTCCGGTCTGGCGGGGGGCCGGAACAATGAGCAGTTCTTC. Its protein product is CASSSGLAGGRNNEQFF.

J is TRBJ1-2 and V is TRBV6-6; 10 bases are a match to TRBD1. The germline gives CDR1 MNHNY, CDR2 SVGAGI (reference sequence). Trimming cost V 7 bases and J 5 bases; bases outside gene matches: 7. The CDR3 is made up of 14 amino acids. In nucleotides, the CDR3 is TGTGCCAGCAATGACAGGGGGCGAGGTTATGGCTACACCTTC. It translates to CASNDRGRGYGYTF.

The gene calls are TRBV18 and TRBJ2-1, with D perhaps matching TRBD1 (5 bases). The CDR3 consists of 15 residues. V lost 2 bases to trimming and J lost 0 bases, with 8 bases between them. Germline CDR1 KGHSH, CDR2 LQKENI. The CDR3 sequence: CASSPFTGSYNEQFF. The CDR3 nucleotides read TGTGCCAGCTCACCATTCACAGGCTCCTACAATGAGCAGTTCTTC. Looking up the rest from reference TRBV18 and TRBJ2-1 gives the full variable domain: NAGVMQNPRHLVRRRGQEARLRCSPMKGHSHVYWYRQLPEEGLKFMVYLQKENIIDESGMPKERFSAEFPKEGPSILRIQQVVRGDSAAYFCASSPFTGSYNEQFFGPGTRLTVL.

This clone was recorded many times. The chain is built from TRBV7-9 and TRBJ2-7; D possibly corresponds to TRBD1 (6 bases). This CDR3 has 15 residues. The germline CDR1 and CDR2 sequences are SEHNR and FQNEAQ (reference sequence). Between the trimmed V and J ends, which lost 2 bases and 5 bases, there was a span of 16 bases. The CDR3 nucleotides read TGTGCCAGCAGCTTATCCCCTTACAGGGCCGACGAGCAGTACGTC. The encoded protein is CASSLSPYRADEQYV.

This chain uses TRBV4-2 with TRBJ2-2, with 7 positions matching TRBD2. The trim removed 2 bases at V and 0 bases at J, leaving 9 bases unmatched. The CDR3 contains 18 residues. The germline V gene encodes CDR1 LGHNA and CDR2 YNFKEQ. The CDR3 bases are TGTGCCAGCAGCCAACTGCCTAGCGGAAATACGAACACCGGGGAGCTGTTTTTT. As protein: CASSQLPSGNTNTGELFF.

There are a few counts of this clone. The J gene is TRBJ1-2, the V gene TRBV7-9; 9 positions match TRBD1. Looked up from germline, CDR1 is SEHNR and CDR2 is FQNEAQ (reference sequence). This CDR3 is 15 amino acids long. Germline trimming cut 5 bases from V and 4 bases from J; bases unmatched to any gene: 8. The CDR3 loop reads CASSTGQGRGYGYTF. CDR3 bases: TGTGCCAGCAGCACGGGACAGGGTCGTGGCTATGGCTACACCTTC.

This chain uses TRBV7-3 with TRBJ2-5; D remains ambiguous. Trimming cost V 8 bases and J 2 bases, with 12 bases left between them. This CDR3 comprises 13 residues. Germline V lookup: CDR1 SGHTA, CDR2 FQGTGA. CDR3 coding DNA: TGTGCCAGCTCCGTGGTTAGACAAGAGACCCAGTACTTC. As protein: CASSVVRQETQYF.

The V gene is TRBV30, the J gene TRBJ2-5, with D possibly being TRBD1 (5 bases). V was trimmed by 3 bases and J by 2 bases, leaving 16 bases between them. Germline V lookup: CDR1 GTSNPN, CDR2 SVGIG (reference sequence). The CDR3 runs 15 residues. DNA of the CDR3: TGTGCCTGGAGCCCTGGGGCCAGGAGTCAAGAGACCCAGTACTTC. This encodes CAWSPGARSQETQYF.

The V and J genes are TRBV18 and TRBJ2-4, with a tentative D call TRBD2 (6 bases). Deletions cut 3 bases from V and 0 bases from J, with 12 bases between. Germline V gene data show CDR1 as KGHSH and CDR2 as LQKENI. This CDR3 has 16 amino acids. CDR3 bases: TGTGCCAGCTCACCGGGACTGCCACTAGCCAAAAACATTCAGTACTTC. It yields the protein CASSPGLPLAKNIQYF.

This clone has just a few counts. The chain couples TRBV18 to TRBJ1-1; tentative D call: TRBD1 (5 bases). V was clipped by 6 bases and J by 8 bases, with 16 bases between them. Germline CDR1 reads KGHSH; CDR2 reads LQKENI. This CDR3 region has 13 residues. The CDR3 is CASSISGMAEAFF. The DNA for the CDR3 is TGTGCCAGCTCCATATCAGGGATGGCCGAAGCTTTCTTT.

The V call is TRBV3-1 (or the pseudogene TRBV3-2), the J call TRBJ2-3, with a weak D call TRBD1 (5 bases). This CDR3 spans 14 amino acids. V lost 7 bases and J lost 4, with 15 bases in between. Germline V lookup: CDR1 LGHDT, CDR2 YNNKEL (reference sequence). The CDR3 is CASNRQGSPDTQYF. CDR3 nucleotide sequence: TGTGCCAGCAATCGGCAGGGTAGCCCAGATACGCAGTATTTT.